The clone carrying this T cell receptor (beta chain) has just one count. V shed 4 bases and J 6 bases; nucleotides not matched to a gene: 3. The CDR3 sequence is 13 residues long. Germline values: CDR1 SGHTA, CDR2 FQGNSA. The data derive from a study of blood T cell repertoires in COVID-19. As for the study in general: The study drew acute and convalescent COVID-19 samples from the United States, Italy and Spain. In each case, the material was cDNA or gDNA derived from T cells, B-cell-depleted T cells, or PBMCs.

Original handling: It was from reference gene primer amplification that nucleated cell counts were estimated. TCRdb's copy holds only in-frame clones and misses some; the assay was immunoSEQ multiplex PCR. For V, J and clone size, that table is used; D and trimming come from the DNA. The repertoire holds 250,000 or so clones, around 87% seen once, with approximately 1.6% in the top ten. The chain recombines TRBV7-2 with TRBJ1-1; TRBD1 aligns across 9 bases. Input material: peripheral blood. The TCR comes from a woman in her 40s who had recovered from COVID-19. CDR3 coding DNA: TGTGCCAGCAGCTCCACAGGGGGCGCTGAAGCTTTCTTT. It codes for CASSSTGGAEAFF.